The 20 T cell receptor beta chains given below trace back to one sample, sequenced in a study of blood T cell repertoires in COVID-19. Here immunoSEQ multiplex PCR was the method, and the copy in TCRdb shows in-frame clones only, minus some. The sample shows over 95,000 clones, approximately 85% of them seen only once. Sequenced material: peripheral blood. These receptors were collected from a man aged 40-50 years with acute or convalescent COVID-19.

J is TRBJ2-3 and V is TRBV7-2; TRBD2 matches at 14 bases. CDR3 length: 16 amino acids. Germline V CDR1 and CDR2: SGHTA, FQGNSA. V was pared by 3 bases and J by 9 bases, with 8 bases of the junction left unmatched. This CDR3 is CASSFGRTSGGNTQYF. The DNA of the CDR3 is TGTGCCAGCAGCTTTGGGCGGACTAGCGGGGGGAACACGCAGTATTTT.

The chain couples TRBV7-2 to TRBJ2-7; perhaps TRBD1 as D (6 bases). Germline values: CDR1 SGHTA, CDR2 FQGNSA. The CDR3 has 14 amino acids. V lost 4 bases to trimming and J lost 3 bases, with 13 bases between them. The CDR3 nucleotides are TGTGCCAGCAGCTCCGGACAGAATTACTACGAGCAGTACTTC. Its translation: CASSSGQNYYEQYF.

This chain's CDR3 is CASSVEQGGTEAFF. The CDR3 nucleotides read TGTGCCAGCAGCGTGGAACAGGGGGGAACTGAAGCTTTCTTT. The chain is built from TRBV2 and TRBJ1-1; 8 nucleotides agree with TRBD1. There are 14 residues in the CDR3. In germline, CDR1 is SNHLY, CDR2 FYNNEI. The J segment lost 5 bases and the V segment lost 6 bases, leaving 8 bases of the junction unmatched. The entire variable domain, with the rest obtained from reference TRBV2 and TRBJ1-1, is as follows: EPEVTQTPSHQVTQMGQEVILRCVPISNHLYFYWYRQILGQKVEFLVSFYNNEISEKSEIFDDQFSVERPDGSNFTLKIRSTKLEDSAMYFCASSVEQGGTEAFFGQGTRLTVV.

The chain recombines TRBV30 with TRBJ1-3; possibly TRBD1 for D (5 bases). CDR3 length: 17 residues. Trimming took 2 bases from V and 5 from J, leaving 22 bases between them. CDR1 and CDR2 from the germline V gene are GTSNPN and SVGIG (reference sequence). DNA of the CDR3: TGTGCCTGGAGTTCAGGCCCCAGGGATTTTACTAGAAACACCATATATTTT. Encoded protein: CAWSSGPRDFTRNTIYF.

The chain uses TRBV4-3 and TRBJ1-2; the match to TRBD1 covers 7 bases. CDR1 and CDR2 (germline): LGHNA, YSLEER. The length of the CDR3 is 13 residues. V lost 4 bases, J lost 4 bases, and 3 bases stayed unmatched. The CDR3 coding sequence is TGCGCCAGCAGCCGGGACAGTTTCTATGGCTACACCTTC. Protein product: CASSRDSFYGYTF.

The chain recombines TRBV6-4 with TRBJ2-1; possibly TRBD1 for D (5 bases). V was shortened by 0 bases and J by 2 bases, with 11 bases between the two germline ends. The CDR3 runs to 16 residues. Germline CDR1 reads MRHNA; CDR2 reads SNTAGT. The CDR3 DNA sequence: TGTGCCAGCAGTGACTCCCTAGGGGATACCTACAATGAGCAGTTCTTC. It encodes CASSDSLGDTYNEQFF.

This clone was recorded only once. The chain links TRBV18 to TRBJ2-1, with 12 bases identical to TRBD1. Germline V gives CDR1 KGHSH, CDR2 LQKENI. There are 17 residues in the CDR3. Germline trimming cut 5 bases from V and 6 bases from J; bases unmatched to any gene: 11. The CDR3 reads CASSDFSGTGGFNEQFF. In nucleotides, the CDR3 is TGTGCCAGCTCAGACTTTTCCGGGACAGGGGGCTTCAATGAGCAGTTCTTC. Full variable domain (rest looked up from reference TRBV18 and TRBJ2-1): NAGVMQNPRHLVRRRGQEARLRCSPMKGHSHVYWYRQLPEEGLKFMVYLQKENIIDESGMPKERFSAEFPKEGPSILRIQQVVRGDSAAYFCASSDFSGTGGFNEQFFGPGTRLTVL.

The genes are TRBV2 and TRBJ1-1; possible D gene TRBD1, 6 bases. Germline-derived CDR1 and CDR2 are SNHLY and FYNNEI. Trimming stripped 2 bases from V and 3 bases from J, with 13 bases between. The CDR3 consists of 15 residues. DNA for the CDR3: TGTGCCAGCAGTGAAAAACAGGGTTTTTACACTGAAGCTTTCTTT. As protein: CASSEKQGFYTEAFF. Filled out from reference TRBV2 and TRBJ1-1, the complete variable domain reads EPEVTQTPSHQVTQMGQEVILRCVPISNHLYFYWYRQILGQKVEFLVSFYNNEISEKSEIFDDQFSVERPDGSNFTLKIRSTKLEDSAMYFCASSEKQGFYTEAFFGQGTRLTVV.

The chain is built from TRBV18 and TRBJ2-1; D not resolved. Trimming removed 6 bases from V and 10 bases from J, with 10 bases in between. This CDR3 is 11 amino acids long. The germline V gene has CDR1 KGHSH and CDR2 LQKENI. The DNA for the CDR3 is TGTGCCAGCTCCCTGAGGATAGAGCAGTTCTTC. Its protein product is CASSLRIEQFF.

In DNA form, the CDR3 reads TGTGCCAGCAGTGGCTTACCCGGACAGGGGGCGATTCCGCGACAGCCCCAGCATTTT. Encoded protein: CASSGLPGQGAIPRQPQHF. The chain joins TRBV2 to TRBJ1-5, with 11 bases fitting TRBD1. The V and J ends lost 4 bases and 7 bases, in that order; junction bases with no gene match: 18. CDR3 length equals 19 residues. Per the germline V gene, CDR1 is SNHLY and CDR2 is FYNNEI.

This sequence joins TRBV4-3 and TRBJ2-7; tentatively, D is TRBD2 (5 bases). Trimming stripped 5 bases from V and 7 bases from J, with 21 bases between. The CDR3 has 15 residues. CDR1 is LGHNA and CDR2 is YSLEER in the germline V gene. The chain's CDR3 is CASSVGLRVTSEQYF. CDR3 DNA sequence: TGCGCCAGCAGCGTCGGTTTGAGGGTCACATCTGAGCAGTACTTC.

The genes are TRBV7-2 and TRBJ2-1; TRBD2 might be the D (6 bases). The germline CDR1 and CDR2 sequences are SGHTA and FQGNSA. Trimming left V 2 bases short and J 7 bases short, with 9 bases between. The CDR3 has 13 residues. Written as DNA, the CDR3 is TGTGCCAGCAGCTTATTCGGGGGTAATGAGCAGTTCTTC. Residues: CASSLFGGNEQFF.

This chain uses TRBV24-1 with TRBJ2-1; D unresolved. V was clipped by 0 bases and J by 0 bases, with 8 bases between them. The length of the CDR3 is 16 residues. Germline CDR1 and CDR2: KGHDR and SFDVKD. Here the CDR3 DNA reads TGTGCCACCAGTGATTTGATGTCTAGCTCCTACAATGAGCAGTTCTTC. Translating gives CATSDLMSSSYNEQFF.

The chain carries TRBV6-2 or TRBV6-3 and TRBJ1-1, with D possibly TRBD1 on 5 matching bases. The V end was cut by 4 bases, the J end by 3 bases, with 18 bases between. The CDR3 length is 16 residues. Germline CDR1 MNHEY, CDR2 SVGEGT. CDR3 DNA sequence: TGTGCCAGCAGTTTGGGGGGGTCGAGACCTTACACTGAAGCTTTCTTT. Encoded protein: CASSLGGSRPYTEAFF.

V gene TRBV18 combines with J gene TRBJ2-2; perhaps TRBD1 as D (6 bases). Per germline, CDR1 KGHSH and CDR2 LQKENI. Trimming removed 2 bases at V and 1 base at J, with 11 bases between. The CDR3 runs 16 residues. The CDR3, as DNA: TGTGCCAGCTCACCATCTCCGGGACAGAACACCGGGGAGCTGTTTTTT. Translated: CASSPSPGQNTGELFF.

The V call is TRBV5-6, the J call TRBJ2-7, with D perhaps matching TRBD1 (6 bases). The CDR3 runs 13 residues. V lost 5 bases and J lost 5, with 14 bases in between. Germline CDR1 SGHDT, CDR2 YYEEEE. CDR3 DNA: TGTGCCAGCAGGTGGAAGGGGGTGGACGAGCAGTACTTC. Protein sequence: CASRWKGVDEQYF.

The chain uses TRBV5-1 and TRBJ2-2; 8 bases map to TRBD1. CDR1 and CDR2 from the germline V gene are SGHRS and YFSETQ. This CDR3 is built from 15 residues. Unmatched junction bases numbered 2, after V lost 1 base and J lost 3 bases. CDR3 sequence (DNA): TGCGCCAGCAGCTTGCAGGGGGCCGACACCGGGGAGCTGTTTTTT. Translated, it gives CASSLQGADTGELFF.

The chain recombines TRBV7-2 with TRBJ2-5; 10 bases line up with TRBD2. CDR1 SGHTA and CDR2 FQGNSA come from the germline V gene. V shed 1 base and J 0 bases; nucleotides not matched to a gene: 2. The CDR3 covers 16 residues. The CDR3 spells CASSLVAGGYQETQYF. The CDR3 DNA reads as TGTGCCAGCAGCTTAGTAGCGGGGGGATACCAAGAGACCCAGTACTTC.

This chain's CDR3 is CASSLGRESRIGQETQYF. CDR3 in DNA: TGTGCCAGCAGCTTAGGTAGGGAGTCAAGGATTGGCCAAGAGACCCAGTACTTC. This rearrangement joins TRBV7-6 to TRBJ2-5; a weak D match, TRBD2 (5 bases). CDR1 SGHVS and CDR2 FNYEAQ come from the germline V gene. There are 18 residues in the CDR3. V was trimmed by 1 base and J by 1 base, leaving 19 bases between them.

The chain employs TRBV29-1 and TRBJ2-5, with unresolved D. CDR3 length: 14 amino acids. The germline CDR1 and CDR2 sequences are SQVTM and ANQGSEA. V was cut by 1 base and J by 5 bases, with 14 bases left in between. The CDR3 loop reads CSVEVKQPLETQYF. DNA of the CDR3: TGCAGCGTTGAAGTAAAACAGCCTCTGGAGACCCAGTACTTC.